The rows below give T cell receptor beta chains drawn from one sample of a study of blood T cell repertoires in COVID-19. TCRdb's table, derived via immunoSEQ multiplex PCR, lists solely in-frame clones and lacks some. The table includes some 130,000 clones, roughly 90% detected once. Sequencing used peripheral blood. The receptors were gathered from a man between 60 and 70 years old with active or convalescent COVID-19. CDR3s include the opening cysteine and the closing phenylalanine or tryptophan. D genes are given only for firm matches. Not every row has a clone size; where given, it reads once, few, many or a size class.

>TRBJ1-2|TRBD1|TRBV19|.
CASTLRAGGNYGYTF
TGTGCCAGTACCCTACGAGCAGGGGGAAACTATGGCTACACCTTC
>TRBJ2-7|TRBD1|TRBV30|.
CAWSTGGSYEQYF
TGTGCCTGGTCGACAGGGGGTTCCTACGAGCAGTACTTC
>TRBJ2-2|.|TRBV21-1|.
CASNNYRDRGLCGTGELFF
TGTGCCAGCAACAATTACCGGGACAGGGGGCTTTGCGGCACCGGGGAGCTGTTTTTT
>TRBJ1-4|.|TRBV6-5|.
CASSYSDSREKLFF
TGTGCCAGCAGTTACTCGGACAGTCGGGAAAAACTGTTTTTT
>TRBJ1-1|.|TRBV9|.
CASSVTGTMNTEAFF
TGTGCCAGCAGCGTTACCGGGACAATGAACACTGAAGCTTTCTTT
>TRBJ1-1|TRBD1|TRBV7-9|.
CASSLVITGDTEAFF
TGTGCCAGCAGCTTAGTGATAACAGGGGACACTGAAGCTTTCTTT
>TRBJ1-2|.|TRBV24-1|.
CATSDPGIAYGYTF
TGTGCCACCAGTGACCCCGGAATAGCCTATGGCTACACCTTC
>TRBJ2-7|.|TRBV5-1|.
CASSLNSEGVSYEQYF
TGCGCCAGCAGCTTGAATAGCGAGGGAGTCTCCTACGAGCAGTACTTC
>TRBJ2-5|TRBD2|TRBV9|.
CASSWSGGVQETQYF
TGTGCCAGCAGCTGGAGCGGGGGGGTACAAGAGACCCAGTACTTC
>TRBJ2-1|TRBD1|TRBV9|.
CASSVEGANYNEQFF
TGTGCCAGCAGCGTAGAGGGGGCGAACTACAATGAGCAGTTCTTC
>TRBJ1-3|.|TRBV6-5|.
CASSWGGNSGNTIYF
TGTGCCAGCAGTTGGGGGGGGAACTCTGGAAACACCATATATTTT
>TRBJ2-5|TRBD2|TRBV7-7|.
CASSYGSGTIGETQYF
TGTGCTAGCAGCTACGGTAGCGGGACTATCGGGGAGACCCAGTACTTC
>TRBJ1-2|TRBD1|TRBV19|.
CASSQAGTVILPTF
TGTGCCAGTAGTCAAGCCGGGACAGTTATTCTTCCCACCTTC
>TRBJ1-1|.|TRBV11-2|.
CASSSLRQGNRNTEAFF
TGTGCCAGCAGCTCGCTACGGCAGGGAAATCGGAACACTGAAGCTTTCTTT
>TRBJ2-3|.|TRBV10-3|few
CAISTSTDTQYF
TGTGCCATCAGTACTAGCACAGATACGCAGTATTTT
>TRBJ2-3|.|TRBV18|once
CASSPGGDTQYF
TGTGCCAGCTCACCGGGAGGCGATACGCAGTATTTT
>TRBJ1-4|.|TRBV10-3|.
CAISESTDEKLFF
TGTGCCATCAGTGAGTCGACAGATGAAAAACTGTTTTTT
>TRBJ1-1|.|TRBV7-9|.
CASSWDTHTEAFF
TGTGCCAGCAGCTGGGACACTCACACTGAAGCTTTCTTT
>TRBJ2-1|TRBD2|TRBV11-2|.
CASSFTSGGYNEQFF
TGTGCCAGCAGCTTCACTAGCGGGGGATACAATGAGCAGTTCTTC
>TRBJ1-2|TRBD1|TRBV2|.
CASLGQGVWGYTF
TGTGCCAGCTTGGGACAGGGGGTCTGGGGCTACACCTTC
>TRBJ1-5|TRBD1|TRBV28|once
CASSLLTGVSNQPQHF
TGTGCCAGCAGTTTATTGACAGGGGTTAGCAATCAGCCCCAGCATTTT
>TRBJ2-1|TRBD2|TRBV9|.
CASSGKGAGGPFNEQFF
TGTGCCAGCAGCGGGAAGGGGGCGGGAGGGCCTTTCAATGAGCAGTTCTTC
>TRBJ2-2|TRBD2|TRBV4-2|.
CASTQIGTSGPKSGELFF
TGTGCCAGCACCCAAATTGGGACTAGCGGACCCAAGTCGGGGGAGCTGTTTTTT
>TRBJ2-2|TRBD2|TRBV7-2|once
CASSSRLAANTGELFF
TGTGCCAGCAGCTCTAGACTAGCGGCGAACACCGGGGAGCTGTTTTTT
>TRBJ1-1|TRBD1|TRBV5-1|.
CASSASTGGGTEAFF
TGCGCCAGCAGCGCGTCTACAGGGGGCGGCACTGAAGCTTTCTTT
>TRBJ2-5|TRBD2|TRBV5-4|.
CASSLEAGAVGETQYF
TGTGCCAGCAGCTTGGAGGCGGGAGCGGTGGGGGAGACCCAGTACTTC
>TRBJ2-5|TRBD1|TRBV5-5|.
CASSFGDRDQETQYF
TGTGCCAGCAGCTTCGGGGACAGGGACCAAGAGACCCAGTACTTC
>TRBJ1-1|TRBD1|TRBV11-3|once
CASSLSGTGFMNTEAFF
TGTGCCAGCAGCTTGTCCGGGACAGGGTTTATGAACACTGAAGCTTTCTTT
>TRBJ2-7|.|TRBV12-3/TRBV12-4|once
CASRGLGYEQYF
TGTGCCAGCCGGGGGTTAGGATACGAGCAGTACTTC
>TRBJ1-6|.|TRBV18|.
CASTGDLNSPLHF
TGTGCCTCGACGGGGGATCTTAATTCACCCCTCCACTTT
>TRBJ2-7|.|TRBV5-3|.
CAPPRDTPNYEQYF
TGTGCCCCCCCCCGAGACACTCCGAACTACGAGCAGTACTTC
>TRBJ2-7|TRBD1|TRBV7-2|.
CASSQTWTGGRSEQYF
TGTGCCAGCAGCCAGACTTGGACAGGGGGCCGAAGCGAGCAGTACTTC
>TRBJ1-1|.|TRBV6-5|.
CASSYGRVNTEAFF
TGTGCCAGCAGTTACGGCAGGGTTAACACTGAAGCTTTCTTT
>TRBJ1-5|.|TRBV20-1|.
CSASGGPAENQPQHF
TGCAGTGCTAGTGGAGGGCCAGCGGAGAATCAGCCCCAGCATTTT
>TRBJ1-3|.|TRBV6-5|.
CASRAGSGNTIYF
TGTGCCTCAAGAGCGGGCTCTGGAAACACCATATATTTT
>TRBJ2-2|.|TRBV19|.
CASSPDRANTGELFF
TGTGCCAGTAGTCCTGACAGAGCGAACACCGGGGAGCTGTTTTTT
>TRBJ2-1|TRBD1|TRBV29-1|.
CSVLENRGSYNEQFF
TGCAGCGTTCTGGAGAACAGGGGCTCCTACAATGAGCAGTTCTTC
>TRBJ1-4|.|TRBV2|.
CASSGGPGVGEKLFF
TGTGCCAGCAGTGGAGGTCCGGGGGTAGGAGAAAAACTGTTTTTT
>TRBJ1-5|TRBD1|TRBV5-4|.
CASSLDRNQPQHF
TGTGCCAGCAGTTTGGACAGGAATCAGCCCCAGCATTTT
>TRBJ2-3|TRBD2|TRBV4-3|.
CASSGASGSSDTQYF
TGCGCCAGCAGTGGGGCCAGCGGGAGCTCAGATACGCAGTATTTT
>TRBJ2-1|TRBD1|TRBV24-1|few
CATNSGTGINNEQFF
TGTGCCACCAATTCCGGGACAGGGATTAACAATGAGCAGTTCTTC
>TRBJ2-5|TRBD1|TRBV9|.
CASSVGDRGLKAQYF
TGTGCCAGCAGCGTAGGGGACAGGGGCCTGAAGGCCCAGTACTTC
>TRBJ1-2|TRBD1|TRBV4-1|.
CASSQDGTEGYTF
TGCGCCAGCAGCCAAGATGGGACAGAGGGCTACACCTTC
>TRBJ1-2|.|TRBV6-5|.
CASSYHDSYDYGYTF
TGTGCCAGCAGTTACCACGACAGCTATGATTATGGCTACACCTTC
>TRBJ1-1|.|TRBV7-9|.
CASIRVGGTEAFF
TGTGCCAGCATTCGCGTGGGGGGGACTGAAGCTTTCTTT
>TRBJ1-5|.|TRBV12-3/TRBV12-4|.
CASSVQMDQPQHF
TGTGCCAGCAGTGTGCAGATGGATCAGCCCCAGCATTTT
>TRBJ1-5|TRBD1|TRBV30|.
CASGTGGNQPQHF
TGTGCCTCAGGGACAGGGGGCAATCAGCCCCAGCATTTT
>TRBJ2-1|TRBD1|TRBV7-2|.
CASSGDRARNEQFF
TGTGCCAGCAGCGGAGACAGGGCTCGAAATGAGCAGTTCTTC